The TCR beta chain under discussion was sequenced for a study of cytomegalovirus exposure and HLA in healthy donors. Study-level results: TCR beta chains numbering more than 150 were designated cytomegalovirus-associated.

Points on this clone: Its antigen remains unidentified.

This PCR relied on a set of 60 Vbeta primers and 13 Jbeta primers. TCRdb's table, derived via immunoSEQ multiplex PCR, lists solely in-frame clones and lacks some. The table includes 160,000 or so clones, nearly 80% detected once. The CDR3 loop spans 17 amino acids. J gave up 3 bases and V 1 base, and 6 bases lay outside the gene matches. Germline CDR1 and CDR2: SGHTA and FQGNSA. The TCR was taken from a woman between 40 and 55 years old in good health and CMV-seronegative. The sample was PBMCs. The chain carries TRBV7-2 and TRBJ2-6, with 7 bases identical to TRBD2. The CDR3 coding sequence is TGTGCCAGCAGCTTAGTCGTTGGCGGGGGTGGGGCCAACGTCCTGACTTTC. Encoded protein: CASSLVVGGGGANVLTF.